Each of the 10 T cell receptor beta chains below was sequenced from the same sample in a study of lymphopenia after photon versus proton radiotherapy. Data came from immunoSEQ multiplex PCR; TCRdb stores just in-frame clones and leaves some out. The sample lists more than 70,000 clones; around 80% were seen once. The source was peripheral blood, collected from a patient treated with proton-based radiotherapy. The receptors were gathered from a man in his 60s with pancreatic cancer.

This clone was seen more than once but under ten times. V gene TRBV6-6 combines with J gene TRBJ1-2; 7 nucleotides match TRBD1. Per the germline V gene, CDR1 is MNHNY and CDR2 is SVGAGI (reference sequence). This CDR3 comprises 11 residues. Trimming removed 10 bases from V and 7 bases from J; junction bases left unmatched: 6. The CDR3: CATKGGFGYTF. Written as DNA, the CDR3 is TGTGCCACCAAAGGGGGCTTTGGCTACACCTTC.

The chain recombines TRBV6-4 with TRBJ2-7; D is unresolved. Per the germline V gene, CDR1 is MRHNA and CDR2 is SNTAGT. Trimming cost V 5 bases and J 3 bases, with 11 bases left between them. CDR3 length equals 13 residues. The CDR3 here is CASSSTTDYEQYF. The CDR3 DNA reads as TGTGCCAGCAGTTCGACCACAGACTACGAGCAGTACTTC.

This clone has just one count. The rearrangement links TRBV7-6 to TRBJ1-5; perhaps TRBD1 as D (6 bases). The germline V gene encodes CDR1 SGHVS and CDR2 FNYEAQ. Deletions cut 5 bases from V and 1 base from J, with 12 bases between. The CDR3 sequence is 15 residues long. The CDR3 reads CASSQGGRSNQPQHF. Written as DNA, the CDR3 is TGTGCCAGCAGCCAAGGGGGGAGAAGCAATCAGCCCCAGCATTTT.

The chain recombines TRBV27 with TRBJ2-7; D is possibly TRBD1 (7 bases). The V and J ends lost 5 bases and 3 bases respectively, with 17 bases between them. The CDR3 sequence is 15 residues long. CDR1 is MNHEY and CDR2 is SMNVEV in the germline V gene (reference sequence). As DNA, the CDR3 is TGTGCCAGCAGTCCAGGGGGGACGGAAGGCTACGAGCAGTACTTC. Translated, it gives CASSPGGTEGYEQYF.

CDR3 in DNA: TGTGCCAGCAGACCTACAGGAGTCTCCTACAATGAGCAGTTCTTC. Translation: CASRPTGVSYNEQFF. V gene TRBV11-2 combines with J gene TRBJ2-1, with D tentatively TRBD1 (5 bases). Trimming pared 6 bases from V and 0 bases from J, leaving 12 bases between. The length of the CDR3 is 15 residues. The V gene's germline CDR1 is SGHAT and CDR2 FQNNGV.

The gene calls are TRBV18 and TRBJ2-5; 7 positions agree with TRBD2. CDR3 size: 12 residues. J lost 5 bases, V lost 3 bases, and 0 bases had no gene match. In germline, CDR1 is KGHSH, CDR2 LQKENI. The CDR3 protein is CASSPGGETQYF. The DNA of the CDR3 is TGTGCCAGCTCACCCGGGGGGGAGACCCAGTACTTC.

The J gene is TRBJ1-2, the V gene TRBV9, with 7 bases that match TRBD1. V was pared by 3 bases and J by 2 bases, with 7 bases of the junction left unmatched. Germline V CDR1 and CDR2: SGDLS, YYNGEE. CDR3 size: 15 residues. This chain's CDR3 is CASSARQGSNYGYTF. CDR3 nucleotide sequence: TGTGCCAGCAGCGCCAGACAGGGTTCCAACTATGGCTACACCTTC.

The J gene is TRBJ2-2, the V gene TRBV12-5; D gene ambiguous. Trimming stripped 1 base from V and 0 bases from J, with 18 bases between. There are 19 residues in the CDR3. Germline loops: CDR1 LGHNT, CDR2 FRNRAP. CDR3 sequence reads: CASGLAPLLGSPNTGELFF. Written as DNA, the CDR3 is TGTGCTAGTGGTTTGGCACCCCTTCTGGGCTCCCCGAACACCGGGGAGCTGTTTTTT.

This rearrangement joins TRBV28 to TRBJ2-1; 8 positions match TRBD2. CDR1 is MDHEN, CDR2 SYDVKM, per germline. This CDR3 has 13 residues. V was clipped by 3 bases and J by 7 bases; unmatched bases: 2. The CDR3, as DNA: TGTGCCAGCAGTTTCGGACTAGCTAATGAGCAGTTCTTC. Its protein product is CASSFGLANEQFF.

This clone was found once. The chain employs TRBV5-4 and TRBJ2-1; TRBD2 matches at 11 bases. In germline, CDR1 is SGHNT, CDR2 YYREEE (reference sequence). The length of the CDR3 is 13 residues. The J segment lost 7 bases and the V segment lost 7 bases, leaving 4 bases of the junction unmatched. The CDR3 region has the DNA TGTGCCAGCCAGCCTAGCGGGAGGAATGAGCAGTTCTTC. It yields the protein CASQPSGRNEQFF.